These T cell receptor beta chains were read from a single sample in a study of blood T cell repertoires in COVID-19. Using immunoSEQ multiplex PCR, the repertoire was profiled, and TCRdb retains in-frame clones only, with some absent. The sample includes roughly 400,000 clones, around nine tenths seen only once; the top ten take 10%. Material for sequencing was PBMCs or T cells enriched from blood (not recorded which). These TCRs come from a woman between 45 and 60 years old who had recovered from COVID-19. CDR3s include the opening cysteine and the closing phenylalanine or tryptophan. Each record gives: CDR3 DNA, CDR3 protein, clone size, V gene, D gene, J gene, CDR3 length. D genes are given only for firm matches. Rows may omit the clone size; those that give it use once, few, many or a size class.

CDR3nt: TGCAGTGCTAGTCCCGGGACAGGATGGAGAACAGATACGCAGTATTTT; CDR3aa: CSASPGTGWRTDTQYF; abundance: -; v_gene: TRBV20-1; d_gene: TRBD1; j_gene: TRBJ2-3; len: 16
CDR3nt: TGTGCCAGCTCACTCCCGGGACTAGCGGATTTTAACTATGGCTACACCTTC; CDR3aa: CASSLPGLADFNYGYTF; abundance: -; v_gene: TRBV18; d_gene: -; j_gene: TRBJ1-2; len: 17
CDR3nt: TGTGCCAGCAGCTTAGTTGGGACAGGGGACGAGCAGTACTTC; CDR3aa: CASSLVGTGDEQYF; abundance: -; v_gene: TRBV7-9; d_gene: TRBD1; j_gene: TRBJ2-7; len: 14
CDR3nt: TGTGCCAGCTCACCAACGGAACCAGGATTGGGAAACACCATATATTTT; CDR3aa: CASSPTEPGLGNTIYF; abundance: -; v_gene: TRBV18; d_gene: -; j_gene: TRBJ1-3; len: 16
CDR3nt: TGTGCCAGCAGCTTAGATGCGGGTCTCGCCGGGAATGAGCAGTTCTTC; CDR3aa: CASSLDAGLAGNEQFF; abundance: -; v_gene: TRBV7-9; d_gene: -; j_gene: TRBJ2-1; len: 16
CDR3nt: TGTGCCATCCGGGACAGGGAGAAGACCGGGGAGCTGTTTTTT; CDR3aa: CAIRDREKTGELFF; abundance: -; v_gene: TRBV10-3; d_gene: TRBD1; j_gene: TRBJ2-2; len: 14
CDR3nt: TGTGCCAGCAGCCAAGGAGAACAAGAGACCCAGTACTTC; CDR3aa: CASSQGEQETQYF; abundance: -; v_gene: TRBV4-2; d_gene: -; j_gene: TRBJ2-5; len: 13
CDR3nt: TGTGCCAGCAGCGTAGACCTAGCGGTGTCCTACAATGAGCAGTTCTTC; CDR3aa: CASSVDLAVSYNEQFF; abundance: -; v_gene: TRBV9; d_gene: TRBD2; j_gene: TRBJ2-1; len: 16
CDR3nt: TGTGCCAGCAGTGTCGGTGGGACTAGCGGGGGAGGAGAGCAGTTCTTC; CDR3aa: CASSVGGTSGGGEQFF; abundance: -; v_gene: TRBV27; d_gene: TRBD2; j_gene: TRBJ2-1; len: 16
CDR3nt: TGTGCCAGCAGCCAGCCGGGGCTAGCGGACTCCTACGAGCAGTACTTC; CDR3aa: CASSQPGLADSYEQYF; abundance: -; v_gene: TRBV4-2; d_gene: TRBD2; j_gene: TRBJ2-7; len: 16
CDR3nt: TGTGCCAGCAGTTTTAAACTCCGCGGCAAAGCTTTCTTT; CDR3aa: CASSFKLRGKAFF; abundance: -; v_gene: TRBV28; d_gene: -; j_gene: TRBJ1-1; len: 13
CDR3nt: TGTGCCAGCAGCCCGGGGGGGCTAGCGGGTTTCTACGAGCAGTACTTC; CDR3aa: CASSPGGLAGFYEQYF; abundance: -; v_gene: TRBV7-2; d_gene: TRBD2; j_gene: TRBJ2-7; len: 16
CDR3nt: TGTGCCAGCAGCCCTCAGGGAATTCAAAACATTCAGTACTTC; CDR3aa: CASSPQGIQNIQYF; abundance: -; v_gene: TRBV11-2; d_gene: -; j_gene: TRBJ2-4; len: 14
CDR3nt: TGTGCCAGCAGCCCTACACTATCGGGAGAGACCCAGTACTTC; CDR3aa: CASSPTLSGETQYF; abundance: once; v_gene: TRBV28; d_gene: -; j_gene: TRBJ2-5; len: 14
CDR3nt: TGTGCCAGCAGTTACGAGGGACAGAATGAAAAACTGTTTTTT; CDR3aa: CASSYEGQNEKLFF; abundance: few; v_gene: TRBV6-6; d_gene: TRBD1; j_gene: TRBJ1-4; len: 14
CDR3nt: TGTGCCAGTTCCCCGGACAGGAGCTCCTATAATTCACCCCTCCACTTT; CDR3aa: CASSPDRSSYNSPLHF; abundance: -; v_gene: TRBV19; d_gene: TRBD1; j_gene: TRBJ1-6; len: 16
CDR3nt: TGTGCCAGCAGTTTATTATCCTATAATTCACCCCTCCACTTT; CDR3aa: CASSLLSYNSPLHF; abundance: -; v_gene: TRBV27; d_gene: -; j_gene: TRBJ1-6; len: 14
CDR3nt: TGTGCCACCAGTGATTTTCGAGGAGTAACGGAGGATGGCTACACCTTC; CDR3aa: CATSDFRGVTEDGYTF; abundance: few; v_gene: TRBV24-1; d_gene: -; j_gene: TRBJ1-2; len: 16
CDR3nt: TGTGCCAGTAGTATAACAGGGGACTATGGCTACACCTTC; CDR3aa: CASSITGDYGYTF; abundance: -; v_gene: TRBV19; d_gene: TRBD1; j_gene: TRBJ1-2; len: 13
CDR3nt: TGCGCCAGCAGTCGGACACTCTCCTACGAGCAGTACTTC; CDR3aa: CASSRTLSYEQYF; abundance: few; v_gene: TRBV4-1; d_gene: -; j_gene: TRBJ2-7; len: 13
CDR3nt: TGTGCCAGCAGCTTTGATGACAGTCTCTATGGCTACACCTTC; CDR3aa: CASSFDDSLYGYTF; abundance: -; v_gene: TRBV7-2; d_gene: -; j_gene: TRBJ1-2; len: 14
CDR3nt: TGCAGCGTGGAGACAGGGAACACTGAAGCTTTCTTT; CDR3aa: CSVETGNTEAFF; abundance: -; v_gene: TRBV29-1; d_gene: -; j_gene: TRBJ1-1; len: 12
CDR3nt: TGTGCCAGCAGCACCGCTCTCAGTCAGCCCCAGCATTTT; CDR3aa: CASSTALSQPQHF; abundance: once; v_gene: TRBV6-2/TRBV6-3; d_gene: -; j_gene: TRBJ1-5; len: 13
CDR3nt: TGTGCCAGCAGCCAAGATTTCGGTTCCCAGCCCCAGCATTTT; CDR3aa: CASSQDFGSQPQHF; abundance: -; v_gene: TRBV3-1/TRBV3-2; d_gene: -; j_gene: TRBJ1-5; len: 14
CDR3nt: TGTGCCAGCAGCTCCATCAGGACAGGGGGCTTCGAGCAGTACTTC; CDR3aa: CASSSIRTGGFEQYF; abundance: -; v_gene: TRBV7-9; d_gene: TRBD1; j_gene: TRBJ2-7; len: 15
CDR3nt: TGTGCCAGCAGTTTCTTCAATCAGCCCCAGCATTTT; CDR3aa: CASSFFNQPQHF; abundance: -; v_gene: TRBV28; d_gene: -; j_gene: TRBJ1-5; len: 12
CDR3nt: TGTGCCAGCAGCCACCGGGACAGGGGAAATCAGCCCCAGCATTTT; CDR3aa: CASSHRDRGNQPQHF; abundance: -; v_gene: TRBV3-1/TRBV3-2; d_gene: TRBD1; j_gene: TRBJ1-5; len: 15
CDR3nt: TGCGCCAGCAGCTTGGTAGTGGCACAGGGGGTGGTACCGGCTTTCTTT; CDR3aa: CASSLVVAQGVVPAFF; abundance: -; v_gene: TRBV5-1; d_gene: TRBD1; j_gene: TRBJ1-1; len: 16
CDR3nt: TGTGCCAGCAGCCAAGAATTAGCGGGGGCGGCTTTCTTT; CDR3aa: CASSQELAGAAFF; abundance: -; v_gene: TRBV3-1/TRBV3-2; d_gene: -; j_gene: TRBJ1-1; len: 13
CDR3nt: TGTGCCAGTACTCCAACAGGGGGCGGTGAAAAACTGTTTTTT; CDR3aa: CASTPTGGGEKLFF; abundance: -; v_gene: TRBV19; d_gene: TRBD1; j_gene: TRBJ1-4; len: 14
CDR3nt: TGTGCCAGCAGCTCTAACAGGGACCTTTCCTACGAGCAGTACTTC; CDR3aa: CASSSNRDLSYEQYF; abundance: few; v_gene: TRBV11-2; d_gene: -; j_gene: TRBJ2-7; len: 15
CDR3nt: TGTGCCAGCAGCTACCCTCGCGGGGGGGCAGGTTGGTTTAATTCACCCCTCCACTTT; CDR3aa: CASSYPRGGAGWFNSPLHF; abundance: -; v_gene: TRBV7-2; d_gene: -; j_gene: TRBJ1-6; len: 19
CDR3nt: TGTGCCAGCAGCGTAGGACAGAACAATCAGCCCCAGCATTTT; CDR3aa: CASSVGQNNQPQHF; abundance: -; v_gene: TRBV9; d_gene: -; j_gene: TRBJ1-5; len: 14
CDR3nt: TGTGCCAGCAGCCATCCATCAGGGGCTACGCCAGATACGCAGTATTTT; CDR3aa: CASSHPSGATPDTQYF; abundance: -; v_gene: TRBV13; d_gene: -; j_gene: TRBJ2-3; len: 16
CDR3nt: TGTGCCAGCAGCCTACAGGGGAAGGCTTTCTTT; CDR3aa: CASSLQGKAFF; abundance: few; v_gene: TRBV3-1/TRBV3-2; d_gene: TRBD1; j_gene: TRBJ1-1; len: 11
CDR3nt: TGTGCCAGCAGCCGAGGGACAATAGCGGGGGGCAGGGATACGCAGTATTTT; CDR3aa: CASSRGTIAGGRDTQYF; abundance: -; v_gene: TRBV7-8; d_gene: TRBD2; j_gene: TRBJ2-3; len: 17
CDR3nt: TGTGCCAGCAGCCACCCAGCGGGGGAGACCTACGAGCAGTACTTC; CDR3aa: CASSHPAGETYEQYF; abundance: -; v_gene: TRBV11-2; d_gene: TRBD2; j_gene: TRBJ2-7; len: 15
CDR3nt: TGTGCCAGCCGACGGGACAGGGGTTTAGTTTCACCCCTCCACTTT; CDR3aa: CASRRDRGLVSPLHF; abundance: -; v_gene: TRBV19; d_gene: TRBD1; j_gene: TRBJ1-6; len: 15
CDR3nt: TGTGCCTGGAGCGGGGTGGATTATGCAACTAATGAAAAACTGTTTTTT; CDR3aa: CAWSGVDYATNEKLFF; abundance: few; v_gene: TRBV30; d_gene: -; j_gene: TRBJ1-4; len: 16
CDR3nt: TGTGCCAGCAGTTTATCGTCCGCGCGACAGCCCCAGCATTTT; CDR3aa: CASSLSSARQPQHF; abundance: medium-sized; v_gene: TRBV27; d_gene: -; j_gene: TRBJ1-5; len: 14
CDR3nt: TGTGCCAGCAGCTTAGACGCAGGCACAGATACGCAGTATTTT; CDR3aa: CASSLDAGTDTQYF; abundance: -; v_gene: TRBV7-2; d_gene: -; j_gene: TRBJ2-3; len: 14
CDR3nt: TGTGCCAGCAGTCCCTCGGGTAGCGGGGTTGAGACCCAGTACTTC; CDR3aa: CASSPSGSGVETQYF; abundance: -; v_gene: TRBV6-5; d_gene: TRBD2; j_gene: TRBJ2-5; len: 15
CDR3nt: TGCGCCAGCAGCACGGGGACAGGGATCAACTATGGCTACACCTTC; CDR3aa: CASSTGTGINYGYTF; abundance: once; v_gene: TRBV5-1; d_gene: TRBD1; j_gene: TRBJ1-2; len: 15
CDR3nt: TGCGCCAGCAGCTATACAGATTACAATGAGCAGTTCTTC; CDR3aa: CASSYTDYNEQFF; abundance: -; v_gene: TRBV4-1; d_gene: -; j_gene: TRBJ2-1; len: 13
CDR3nt: TGTGCCAGCAGTGAGTATAGCAATCAGCCCCAGCATTTT; CDR3aa: CASSEYSNQPQHF; abundance: few; v_gene: TRBV6-1; d_gene: -; j_gene: TRBJ1-5; len: 13
CDR3nt: TGTGCCAGCAGCTTGGACAGGGAAAATGGCTACACCTTC; CDR3aa: CASSLDRENGYTF; abundance: -; v_gene: TRBV5-4; d_gene: -; j_gene: TRBJ1-2; len: 13
CDR3nt: TGTGCCAGCAGCCCCAGGACAGAGCGAAACACCATATATTTT; CDR3aa: CASSPRTERNTIYF; abundance: once; v_gene: TRBV6-5; d_gene: -; j_gene: TRBJ1-3; len: 14
CDR3nt: TGTGCCAGTAGACACTGGGACAGGAACACCGGGGAGCTGTTTTTT; CDR3aa: CASRHWDRNTGELFF; abundance: once; v_gene: TRBV19; d_gene: TRBD1; j_gene: TRBJ2-2; len: 15
CDR3nt: TGTGCCAGCAGTGATTTGAGACAGGGGATTAGGAATGAGCAGTTCTTC; CDR3aa: CASSDLRQGIRNEQFF; abundance: -; v_gene: TRBV25-1; d_gene: TRBD1; j_gene: TRBJ2-1; len: 16
CDR3nt: TGTGCCAGCAGTTTAATAGGGGACAGCTACGAGCAGTACTTC; CDR3aa: CASSLIGDSYEQYF; abundance: -; v_gene: TRBV27; d_gene: TRBD1; j_gene: TRBJ2-7; len: 14
CDR3nt: TGTGCCAGCAGGCGAGAGGAGGGGTCTGGAAACACCATATATTTT; CDR3aa: CASRREEGSGNTIYF; abundance: -; v_gene: TRBV7-2; d_gene: -; j_gene: TRBJ1-3; len: 15
CDR3nt: TGTGCCAGCAGCTTAGTTCAGGAAATTTACACCGGGGAGCTGTTTTTT; CDR3aa: CASSLVQEIYTGELFF; abundance: -; v_gene: TRBV7-9; d_gene: -; j_gene: TRBJ2-2; len: 16
CDR3nt: TGCGCCAGCAGAAATTTACAGAAAACTAGCGGGGGAAACACAGATACGCAGTATTTT; CDR3aa: CASRNLQKTSGGNTDTQYF; abundance: -; v_gene: TRBV10-1; d_gene: TRBD2; j_gene: TRBJ2-3; len: 19
CDR3nt: TGTGCCAGCAGTTTAATGTCTAGCGGGGCCCTCTACGAGCAGTACTTC; CDR3aa: CASSLMSSGALYEQYF; abundance: few; v_gene: TRBV27; d_gene: TRBD2; j_gene: TRBJ2-7; len: 16
CDR3nt: TGTGCCAGCAGTGACGGACTGGGAGGCTACAATGAGCAGTTCTTC; CDR3aa: CASSDGLGGYNEQFF; abundance: -; v_gene: TRBV4-2; d_gene: -; j_gene: TRBJ2-1; len: 15